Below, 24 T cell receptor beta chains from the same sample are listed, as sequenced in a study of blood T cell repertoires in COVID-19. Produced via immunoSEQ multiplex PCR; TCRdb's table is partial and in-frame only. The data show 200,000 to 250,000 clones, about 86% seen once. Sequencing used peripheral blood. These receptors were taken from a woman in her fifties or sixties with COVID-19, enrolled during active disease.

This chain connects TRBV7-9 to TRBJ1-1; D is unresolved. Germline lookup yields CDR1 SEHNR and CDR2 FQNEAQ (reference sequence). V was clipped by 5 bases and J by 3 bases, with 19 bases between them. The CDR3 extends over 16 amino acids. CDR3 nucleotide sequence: TGTGCCAGCAGCCCCCCGAGTCCCACTTTGGACACTGAAGCTTTCTTT. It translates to CASSPPSPTLDTEAFF.

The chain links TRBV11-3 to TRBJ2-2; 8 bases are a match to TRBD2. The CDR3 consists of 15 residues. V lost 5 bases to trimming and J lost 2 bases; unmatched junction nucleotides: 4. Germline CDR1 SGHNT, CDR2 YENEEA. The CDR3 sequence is CASSPSGGNTGELFF. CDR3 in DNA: TGTGCCAGCAGCCCGAGCGGGGGAAACACCGGGGAGCTGTTTTTT.

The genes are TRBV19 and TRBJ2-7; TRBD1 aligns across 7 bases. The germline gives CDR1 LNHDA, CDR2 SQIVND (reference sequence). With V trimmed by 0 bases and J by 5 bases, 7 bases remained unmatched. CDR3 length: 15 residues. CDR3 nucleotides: TGTGCCAGTAGTATAGACGGGGACAGAAGGAACGAGCAGTACTTC. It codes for CASSIDGDRRNEQYF.

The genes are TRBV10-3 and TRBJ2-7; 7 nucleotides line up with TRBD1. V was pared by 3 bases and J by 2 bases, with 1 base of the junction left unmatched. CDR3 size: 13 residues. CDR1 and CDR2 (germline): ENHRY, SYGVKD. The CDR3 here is CAISEDRAYEQYF. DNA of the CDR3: TGTGCCATCAGTGAAGACAGGGCCTACGAGCAGTACTTC.

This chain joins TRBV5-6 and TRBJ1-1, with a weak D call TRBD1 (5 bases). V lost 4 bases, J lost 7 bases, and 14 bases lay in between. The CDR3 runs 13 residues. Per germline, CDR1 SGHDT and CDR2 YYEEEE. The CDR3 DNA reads TGTGCCAGCAGCCTCTCTCGACAGAATGAAGCTTTCTTT. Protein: CASSLSRQNEAFF.

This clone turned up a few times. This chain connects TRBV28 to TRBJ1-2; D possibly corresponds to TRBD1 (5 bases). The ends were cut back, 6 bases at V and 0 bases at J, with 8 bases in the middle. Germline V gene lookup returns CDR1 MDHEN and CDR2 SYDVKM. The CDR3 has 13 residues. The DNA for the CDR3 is TGTGCCAGCAGCTCGACAGCTAACTATGGCTACACCTTC. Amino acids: CASSSTANYGYTF.

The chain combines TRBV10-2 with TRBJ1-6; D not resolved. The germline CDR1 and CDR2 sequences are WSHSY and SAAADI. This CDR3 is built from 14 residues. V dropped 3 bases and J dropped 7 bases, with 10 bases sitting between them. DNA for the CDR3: TGCGCCAGCAGTGACCCCGGGTCCAATTCACCCCTCCACTTT. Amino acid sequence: CASSDPGSNSPLHF.

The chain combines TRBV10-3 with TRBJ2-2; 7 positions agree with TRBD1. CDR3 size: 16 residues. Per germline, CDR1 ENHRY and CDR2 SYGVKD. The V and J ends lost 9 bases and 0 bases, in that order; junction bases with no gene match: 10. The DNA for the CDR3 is TGTGCCATATCCCCTCCCGGGACAGCGAACACCGGGGAGCTGTTTTTT. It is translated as CAISPPGTANTGELFF.

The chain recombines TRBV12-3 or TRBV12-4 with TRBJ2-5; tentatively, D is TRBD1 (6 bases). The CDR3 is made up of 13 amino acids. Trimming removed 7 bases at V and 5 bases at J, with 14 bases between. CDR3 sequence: CASNKQGWETQYF. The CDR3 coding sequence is TGTGCCAGCAATAAACAGGGATGGGAGACCCAGTACTTC.

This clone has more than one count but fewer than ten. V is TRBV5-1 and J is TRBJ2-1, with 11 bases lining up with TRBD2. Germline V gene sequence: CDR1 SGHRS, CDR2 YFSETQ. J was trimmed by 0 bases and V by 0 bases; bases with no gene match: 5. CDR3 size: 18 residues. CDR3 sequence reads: CASSLDPSGGPSYNEQFF. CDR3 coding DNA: TGCGCCAGCAGCTTGGATCCTAGCGGGGGGCCCTCCTACAATGAGCAGTTCTTC. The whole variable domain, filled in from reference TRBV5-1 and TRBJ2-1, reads KAGVTQTPRYLIKTRGQQVTLSCSPISGHRSVSWYQQTPGQGLQFLFEYFSETQRNKGNFPGRFSGRQFSNSRSEMNVSTLELGDSALYLCASSLDPSGGPSYNEQFFGPGTRLTVL.

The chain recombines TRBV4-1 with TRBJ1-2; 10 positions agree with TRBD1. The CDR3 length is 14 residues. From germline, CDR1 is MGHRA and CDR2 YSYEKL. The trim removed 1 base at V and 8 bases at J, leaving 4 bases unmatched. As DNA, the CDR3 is TGCGCCAGCAGCCAAGGGGACAGGGGTAAGGGCTACACCTTC. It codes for CASSQGDRGKGYTF.

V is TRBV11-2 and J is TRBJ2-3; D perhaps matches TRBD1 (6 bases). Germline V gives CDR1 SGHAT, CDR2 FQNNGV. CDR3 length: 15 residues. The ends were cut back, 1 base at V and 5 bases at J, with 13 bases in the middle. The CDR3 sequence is CASSLVGRGEDTQYF. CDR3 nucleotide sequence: TGTGCCAGCAGCTTAGTGGGCAGGGGCGAAGATACGCAGTATTTT.

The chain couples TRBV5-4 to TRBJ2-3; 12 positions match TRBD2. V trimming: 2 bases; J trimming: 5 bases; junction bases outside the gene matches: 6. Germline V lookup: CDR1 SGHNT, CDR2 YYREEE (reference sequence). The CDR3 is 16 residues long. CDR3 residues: CASSFWLAGGLDTQYF. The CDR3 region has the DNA TGTGCCAGCAGCTTCTGGCTAGCGGGGGGGTTAGATACGCAGTATTTT.

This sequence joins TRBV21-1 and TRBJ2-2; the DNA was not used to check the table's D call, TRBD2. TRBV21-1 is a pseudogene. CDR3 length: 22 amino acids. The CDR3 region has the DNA TGTGCCAGCAGCAATGAAGTCTACGGCGCGGGACTAGCGGGGGCGAACACCGGGGAGCTGTTTTTT. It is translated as CASSNEVYGAGLAGANTGELFF.

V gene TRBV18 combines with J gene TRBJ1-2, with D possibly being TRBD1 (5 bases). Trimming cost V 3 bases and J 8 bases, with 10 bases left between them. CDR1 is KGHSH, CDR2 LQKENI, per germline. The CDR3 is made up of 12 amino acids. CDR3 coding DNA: TGTGCCAGCTCACCGGGAGGGGTCGGCTACACCTTC. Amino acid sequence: CASSPGGVGYTF.

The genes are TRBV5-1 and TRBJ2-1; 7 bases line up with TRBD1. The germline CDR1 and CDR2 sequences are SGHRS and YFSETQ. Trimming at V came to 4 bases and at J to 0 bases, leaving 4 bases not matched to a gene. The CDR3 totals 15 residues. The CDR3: CASSRDRSSYNEQFF. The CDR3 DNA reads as TGCGCCAGCAGCAGGGACAGAAGCTCCTACAATGAGCAGTTCTTC.

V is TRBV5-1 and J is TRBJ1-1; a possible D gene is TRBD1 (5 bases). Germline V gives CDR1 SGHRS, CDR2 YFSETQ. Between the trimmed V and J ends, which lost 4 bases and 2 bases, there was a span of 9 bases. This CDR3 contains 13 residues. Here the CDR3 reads CASSLGTNTEAFF. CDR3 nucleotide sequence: TGCGCCAGCAGCCTGGGGACTAACACTGAAGCTTTCTTT.

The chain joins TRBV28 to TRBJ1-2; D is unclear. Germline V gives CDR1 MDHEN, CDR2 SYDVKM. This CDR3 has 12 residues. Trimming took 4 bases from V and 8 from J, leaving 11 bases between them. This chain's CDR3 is CASSSFHRGYTF. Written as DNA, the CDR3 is TGTGCCAGCAGTTCTTTCCATCGGGGCTACACCTTC.

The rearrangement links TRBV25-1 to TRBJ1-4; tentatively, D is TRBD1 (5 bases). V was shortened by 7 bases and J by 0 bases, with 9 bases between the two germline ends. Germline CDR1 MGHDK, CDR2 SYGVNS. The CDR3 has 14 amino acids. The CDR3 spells CASTGPATNEKLFF. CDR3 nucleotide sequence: TGTGCCAGCACAGGGCCTGCAACTAATGAAAAACTGTTTTTT.

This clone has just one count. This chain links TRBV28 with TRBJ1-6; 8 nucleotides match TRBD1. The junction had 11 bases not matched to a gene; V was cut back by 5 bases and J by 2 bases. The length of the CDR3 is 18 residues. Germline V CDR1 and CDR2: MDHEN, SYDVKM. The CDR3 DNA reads TGTGCCAGCAGTCCCCCTCGGACAGGGCCGACCTATAATTCACCCCTCCACTTT. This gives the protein CASSPPRTGPTYNSPLHF.

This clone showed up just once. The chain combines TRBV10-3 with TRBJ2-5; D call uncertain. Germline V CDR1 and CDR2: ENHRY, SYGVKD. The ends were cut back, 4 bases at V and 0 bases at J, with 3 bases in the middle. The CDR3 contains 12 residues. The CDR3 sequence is CAISVNQETQYF. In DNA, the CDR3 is TGTGCCATCAGTGTCAACCAAGAGACCCAGTACTTC.

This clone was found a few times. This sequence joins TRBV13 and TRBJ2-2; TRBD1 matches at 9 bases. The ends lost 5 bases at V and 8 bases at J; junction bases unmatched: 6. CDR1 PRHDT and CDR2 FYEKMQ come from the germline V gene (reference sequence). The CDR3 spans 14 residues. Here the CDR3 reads CASSPTGGSGELFF. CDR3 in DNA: TGTGCCAGCAGCCCGACAGGGGGTTCGGGGGAGCTGTTTTTT.

The CDR3 protein is CASSLGQNGYTF. CDR3 nucleotides: TGTGCCAGCAGCTTAGGACAAAATGGCTACACCTTC. This chain connects TRBV5-6 to TRBJ1-2, with D possibly matching TRBD1 (5 bases). V was pared by 2 bases and J by 6 bases, with 8 bases between. Germline CDR1 SGHDT, CDR2 YYEEEE. This CDR3 comprises 12 residues.

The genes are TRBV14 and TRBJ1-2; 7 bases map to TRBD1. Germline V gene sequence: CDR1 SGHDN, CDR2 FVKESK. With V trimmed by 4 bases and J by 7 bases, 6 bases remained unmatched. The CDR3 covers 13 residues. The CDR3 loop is CASSRETGFGYTF. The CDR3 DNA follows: TGTGCCAGCAGCCGCGAGACAGGGTTTGGCTACACCTTC.